This T cell receptor beta chain was recorded in a study of T cells in localized non-small cell lung cancer. From germline, CDR1 is SGHAT and CDR2 FQNNGV. The CDR3 totals 14 residues. V shed 1 base and J shed 5 bases, with 8 bases lying between them. Repertoires were generated with immunoSEQ multiplex PCR, while TCRdb's copy carries only in-frame clones and drops some. The table includes 9,400 or so clones, roughly 89% detected once. The chain couples TRBV11-2 to TRBJ2-2; D might be TRBD2 (6 bases). Material: peripheral blood, obtained before any cancer treatment. This receptor was taken from a female donor older than 55 with stage II squamous cell lung carcinoma. The CDR3 sequence is CASSLVGGTGELFF. In DNA, the CDR3 is TGTGCCAGCAGCTTAGTTGGGGGGACCGGGGAGCTGTTTTTT. The whole variable domain, filled in from reference TRBV11-2 and TRBJ2-2, reads EAGVAQSPRYKIIEKRQSVAFWCNPISGHATLYWYQQILGQGPKLLIQFQNNGVVDDSQLPKDRFSAERLKGVDSTLKIQPAKLEDSAVYLCASSLVGGTGELFFGEGSRLTVL.